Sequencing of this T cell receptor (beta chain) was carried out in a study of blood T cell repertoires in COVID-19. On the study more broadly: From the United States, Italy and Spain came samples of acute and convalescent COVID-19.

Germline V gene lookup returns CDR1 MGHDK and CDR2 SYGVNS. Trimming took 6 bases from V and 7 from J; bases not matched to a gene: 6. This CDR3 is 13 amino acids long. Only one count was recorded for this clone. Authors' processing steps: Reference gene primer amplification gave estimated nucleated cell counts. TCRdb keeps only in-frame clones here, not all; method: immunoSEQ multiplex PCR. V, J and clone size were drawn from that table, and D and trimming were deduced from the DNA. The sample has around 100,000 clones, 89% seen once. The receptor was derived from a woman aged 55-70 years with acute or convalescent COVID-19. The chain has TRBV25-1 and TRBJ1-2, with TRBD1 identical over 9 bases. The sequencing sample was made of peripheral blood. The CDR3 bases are TGTGCCAGCAGGGACGACAGGGGGGCTGGCTACACCTTC. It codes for CASRDDRGAGYTF.